This T cell receptor beta chain was found in a study of blood T cell repertoires in COVID-19. Looking at the study overall: PBMCs, B-cell-depleted T cells, or T cells provided the cDNA or gDNA that made up the material.

V trimming: 3 bases; J trimming: 0 bases; junction bases outside the gene matches: 5. CDR3 size: 16 residues. Germline values: CDR1 SGHNT, CDR2 YYREEE (reference sequence). Original processing notes: Reference gene primer amplification in the assay estimated nucleated cell counts. The method was immunoSEQ multiplex PCR; TCRdb's version includes in-frame clones alone and lacks a portion of them. That table is the source of V, J and clone size, and D and trimming were worked out from the DNA. The table shows 270,000 or so clones, with about 88% occurring only once. The sample consisted of peripheral blood. This rearrangement joins TRBV5-4 to TRBJ2-1; 8 positions agree with TRBD1. The receptor was isolated from a woman aged 40 to 49 who had recovered from COVID-19. The DNA for the CDR3 is TGTGCCAGCAGCTCGCGGACAGGGAGCTCCTACAATGAGCAGTTCTTC. It encodes CASSSRTGSSYNEQFF. Combining the CDR3 with reference TRBV5-4 and TRBJ2-1 gives the whole variable domain ETGVTQSPTHLIKTRGQQVTLRCSSQSGHNTVSWYQQALGQGPQFIFQYYREEENGRGNFPPRFSGLQFPNYSSELNVNALELDDSALYLCASSSRTGSSYNEQFFGPGTRLTVL.